The sequence of this TCR beta chain was determined in a study of blood T cell repertoires in COVID-19. Repertoires were generated with immunoSEQ multiplex PCR, while TCRdb's copy carries only in-frame clones and drops some. The data hold around 200,000 clones, with 85% observed a single time. The table lists this clone with many counts. The CDR3 length is 17 residues. Germline values: CDR1 MDHEN, CDR2 SYDVKM. V lost 6 bases and J lost 0; bases outside the gene matches: 11. The sequencing input was PBMCs or T cells enriched from blood (not recorded which). This rearrangement joins TRBV28 to TRBJ1-5; 7 bases are shared with TRBD1. The TCR sequence derives from a man aged 35-49 years who had recovered from COVID-19. CDR3 sequence: CASRIRQGVYSNQPQHF. CDR3 in DNA: TGTGCCAGCAGAATACGGCAGGGGGTGTATAGCAATCAGCCCCAGCATTTT.